The clone carrying this T cell receptor (beta chain) was counted between two and nine times. What it binds is unknown. Treatment specified: oral pan-JAK inhibitor, 5-10 mg twice daily. Cell sorting on a FACSAria was used to separate CD4+ and CD8+ T cells from the PBMCs. The authors extracted RNA and reverse transcribed it into cDNA as the sequencing template. Libraries were prepared by immunoSEQ multiplex PCR; TCRdb keeps only in-frame clonotypes and omits some of them. The sample records approximately 280,000 clones, roughly 60% being singletons. The data derive from a study of CD8+ T cells in alopecia areata. Study-wide context: The drug, oral tofacitinib, was given to treated patients at 5 to 10 mg twice daily. The percentage of affected scalp area served as the score of severity for treated patients.

Germline V lookup: CDR1 SGHDT, CDR2 YYEEEE. The CDR3 covers 17 residues. The V end was cut by 0 bases, the J end by 0 bases, with 10 bases between. Findings of the study overall: Just one nonresponder means the tie between baseline CD8+ expansion and response stays uncertain.

This TCR came from a human donor with alopecia areata. The V and J genes are TRBV5-6 and TRBJ2-6; D call uncertain. This specimen consisted of CD4+ T cells sorted from blood, obtained at week 24, from a patient treated with tofacitinib. CDR3 nucleotide sequence: TGTGCCAGCAGCTTGGAGGGTAGCTTCTCTGGGGCCAACGTCCTGACTTTC. Translating it yields CASSLEGSFSGANVLTF.